One T cell receptor (beta chain) is described in this entry. The data originate from a study of cytomegalovirus exposure and HLA in healthy donors. With 60 Vbeta and 13 Jbeta primers, the PCR was carried out. This table comes from immunoSEQ multiplex PCR, and its TCRdb copy is limited to in-frame clones, with some not included. Altogether approximately 110,000 clones are present, around four fifths being singletons, with the ten largest covering around 8.6%. Sample: PBMCs. This TCR was sampled from a woman aged 40-49 years in good health and CMV-seropositive.

CDR3 in DNA: TGCGCCAGCAGCCCCCAAGCGACGGCGGGAGGGCGGTACGAGCAGTACTTC. Protein: CASSPQATAGGRYEQYF. The V call is TRBV4-1, the J call TRBJ2-7; 9 bases agree with TRBD2. The germline CDR1 and CDR2 sequences are MGHRA and YSYEKL. The trim removed 4 bases at V and 4 bases at J, leaving 14 bases unmatched. The CDR3 is 17 residues long.